These 2 T cell receptor beta chains were sequenced from one sample in a study of blood T cell repertoires in COVID-19. Measured with immunoSEQ multiplex PCR; TCRdb has only the in-frame clones, and not every one. Of 190,000 or so clones listed, about 87% are singletons. Sequencing was carried out using peripheral blood. These TCRs come from a woman aged 25 to 39 with acute or convalescent COVID-19.

The gene calls are TRBV19 and TRBJ1-2, with D perhaps matching TRBD1 (6 bases). Trimming left V 1 base short and J 7 bases short, with 10 bases between. The germline gives CDR1 LNHDA, CDR2 SQIVND (reference sequence). This CDR3 has 13 residues. DNA of the CDR3: TGTGCCAGTAGTATAGGGGGGACATCTGGCTACACCTTC. Its translation is CASSIGGTSGYTF.

V and J are TRBV3-1 (or the pseudogene TRBV3-2) and TRBJ2-3; D is unclear. The CDR3 has 13 amino acids. The ends were cut back, 4 bases at V and 1 base at J, with 6 bases in the middle. Germline CDR1 and CDR2: LGHDT and YNNKEL (reference sequence). CDR3 sequence (DNA): TGTGCCAGCAGCCCAACTGGCACAGATACGCAGTATTTT. Amino acid sequence: CASSPTGTDTQYF.